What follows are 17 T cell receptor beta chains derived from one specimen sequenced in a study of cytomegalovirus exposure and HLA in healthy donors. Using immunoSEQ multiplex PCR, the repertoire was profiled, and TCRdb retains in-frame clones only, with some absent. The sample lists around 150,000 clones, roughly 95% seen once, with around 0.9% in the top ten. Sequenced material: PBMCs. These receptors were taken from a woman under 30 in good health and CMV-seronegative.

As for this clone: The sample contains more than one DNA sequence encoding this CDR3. The CDR3 nucleotides are TGCGCCAGCAGCTTGGGACAGGGTGACTATGGCTACACCTTC. It translates to CASSLGQGDYGYTF. The chain joins TRBV5-1 to TRBJ1-2; TRBD1 aligns across 7 bases. The CDR3 loop spans 14 amino acids. The V gene's germline CDR1 is SGHRS and CDR2 YFSETQ. V lost 0 bases and J lost 3; bases outside the gene matches: 2. Based on the CDR3 plus reference TRBV5-1 and TRBJ1-2, the full variable domain is KAGVTQTPRYLIKTRGQQVTLSCSPISGHRSVSWYQQTPGQGLQFLFEYFSETQRNKGNFPGRFSGRQFSNSRSEMNVSTLELGDSALYLCASSLGQGDYGYTFGSGTRLTVV.

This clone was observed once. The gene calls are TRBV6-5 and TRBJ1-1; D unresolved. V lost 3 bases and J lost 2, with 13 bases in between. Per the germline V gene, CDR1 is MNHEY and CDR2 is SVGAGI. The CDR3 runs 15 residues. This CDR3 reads CASSYLVSENTEAFF. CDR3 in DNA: TGTGCCAGCAGTTATTTGGTCAGCGAAAACACTGAAGCTTTCTTT.

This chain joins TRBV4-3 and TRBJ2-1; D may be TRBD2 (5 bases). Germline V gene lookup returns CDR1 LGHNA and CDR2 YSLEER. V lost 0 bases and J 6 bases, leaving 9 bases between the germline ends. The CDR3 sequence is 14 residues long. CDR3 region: CASSQDRGVNEQFF. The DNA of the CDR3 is TGCGCCAGCAGCCAAGATCGGGGAGTCAATGAGCAGTTCTTC.

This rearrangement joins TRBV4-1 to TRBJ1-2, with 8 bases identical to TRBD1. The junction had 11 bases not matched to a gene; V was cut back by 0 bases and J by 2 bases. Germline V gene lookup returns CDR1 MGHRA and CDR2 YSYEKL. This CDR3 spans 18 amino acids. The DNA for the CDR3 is TGCGCCAGCAGCCAAGAGGTGACAGGGGTGGGACCGAACTATGGCTACACCTTC. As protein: CASSQEVTGVGPNYGYTF.

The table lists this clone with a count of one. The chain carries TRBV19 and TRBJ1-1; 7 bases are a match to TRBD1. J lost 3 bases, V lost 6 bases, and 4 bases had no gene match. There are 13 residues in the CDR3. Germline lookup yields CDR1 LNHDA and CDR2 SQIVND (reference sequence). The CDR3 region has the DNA TGTGCCAGTAGCGACAGGGTTGACACTGAAGCTTTCTTT. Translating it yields CASSDRVDTEAFF.

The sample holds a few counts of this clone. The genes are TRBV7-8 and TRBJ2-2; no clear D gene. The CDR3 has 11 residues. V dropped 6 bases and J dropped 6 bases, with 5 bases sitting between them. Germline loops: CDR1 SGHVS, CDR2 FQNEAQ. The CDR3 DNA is TGTGCCAGCAGTAACTCCGGGGAGCTGTTTTTT. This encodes CASSNSGELFF.

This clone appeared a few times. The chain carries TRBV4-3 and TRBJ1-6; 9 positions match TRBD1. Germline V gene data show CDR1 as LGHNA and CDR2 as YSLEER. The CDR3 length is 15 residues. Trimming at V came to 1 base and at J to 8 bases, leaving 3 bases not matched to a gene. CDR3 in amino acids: CASSQAGTGYSPLHF. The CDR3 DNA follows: TGCGCCAGCAGCCAAGCCGGGACAGGGTATTCACCCCTCCACTTT.

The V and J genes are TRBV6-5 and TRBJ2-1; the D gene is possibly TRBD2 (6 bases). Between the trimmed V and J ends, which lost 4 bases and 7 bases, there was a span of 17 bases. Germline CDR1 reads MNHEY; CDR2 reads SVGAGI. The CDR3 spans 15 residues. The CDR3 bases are TGTGCCAGCAGTTCCGGGACTCTAGCGAGGAATGAGCAGTTCTTC. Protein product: CASSSGTLARNEQFF.

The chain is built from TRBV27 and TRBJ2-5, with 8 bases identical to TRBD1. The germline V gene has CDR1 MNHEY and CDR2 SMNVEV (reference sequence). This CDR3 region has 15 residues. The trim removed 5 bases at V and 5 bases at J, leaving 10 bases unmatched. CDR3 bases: TGTGCCAGCAGTCCTCGCAGGGGGCGCTTGGAGACCCAGTACTTC. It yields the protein CASSPRRGRLETQYF.

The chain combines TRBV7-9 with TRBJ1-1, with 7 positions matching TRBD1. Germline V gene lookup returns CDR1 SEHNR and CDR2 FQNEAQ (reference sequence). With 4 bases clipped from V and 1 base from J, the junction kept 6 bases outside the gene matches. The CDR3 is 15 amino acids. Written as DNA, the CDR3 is TGTGCCAGCAGCTCTGTGAGACAGGGGAACACTGAAGCTTTCTTT. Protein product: CASSSVRQGNTEAFF.

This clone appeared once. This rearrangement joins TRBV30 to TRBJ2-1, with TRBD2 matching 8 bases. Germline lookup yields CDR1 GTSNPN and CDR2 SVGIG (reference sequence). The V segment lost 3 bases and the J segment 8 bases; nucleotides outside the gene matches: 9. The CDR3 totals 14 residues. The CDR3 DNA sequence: TGTGCCTGGAGCCCCCGGGGGGGCTGGGATGAGCAGTTCTTC. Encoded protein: CAWSPRGGWDEQFF.

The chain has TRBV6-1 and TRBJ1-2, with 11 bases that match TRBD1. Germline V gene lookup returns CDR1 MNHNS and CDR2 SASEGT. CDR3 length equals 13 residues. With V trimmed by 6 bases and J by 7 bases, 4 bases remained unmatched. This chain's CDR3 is CASSRGTGGGYTF. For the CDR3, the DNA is TGTGCCAGCAGCCGCGGGACAGGGGGTGGCTACACCTTC.

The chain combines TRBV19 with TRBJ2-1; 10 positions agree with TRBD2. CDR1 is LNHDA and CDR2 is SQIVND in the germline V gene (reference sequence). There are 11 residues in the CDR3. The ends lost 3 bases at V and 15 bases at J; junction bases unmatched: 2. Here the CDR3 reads CASSILAGVFF. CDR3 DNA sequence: TGTGCCAGTAGTATCCTAGCGGGGGTGTTCTTC.

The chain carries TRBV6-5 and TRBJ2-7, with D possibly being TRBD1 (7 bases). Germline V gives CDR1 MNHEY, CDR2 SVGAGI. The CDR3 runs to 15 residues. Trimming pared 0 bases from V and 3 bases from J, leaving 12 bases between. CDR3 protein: CASSYSEGALYEQYF. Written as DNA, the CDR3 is TGTGCCAGCAGTTACTCGGAGGGGGCCCTCTACGAGCAGTACTTC.

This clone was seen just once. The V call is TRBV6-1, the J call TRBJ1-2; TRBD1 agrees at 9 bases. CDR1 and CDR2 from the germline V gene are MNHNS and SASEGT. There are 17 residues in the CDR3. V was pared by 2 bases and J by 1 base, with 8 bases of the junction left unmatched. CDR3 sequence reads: CASSEYLGQGDNYGYTF. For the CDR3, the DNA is TGTGCCAGCAGTGAATATTTGGGACAGGGAGATAACTATGGCTACACCTTC.

CDR3 DNA: TGTGCCACCAGCGAGGCGCCGAGCTCAATCATGCCCCAGCATTTT. This gives the protein CATSEAPSSIMPQHF. The rearrangement links TRBV15 to TRBJ1-5; D is uncertain. Trimming stripped 5 bases from V and 9 bases from J, with 20 bases between. The CDR3 covers 15 residues. CDR1 and CDR2 from the germline V gene are LNHNV and YYDKDF (reference sequence). Drawing the rest from reference TRBV15 and TRBJ1-5, the complete variable domain is DAMVIQNPRYQVTQFGKPVTLSCSQTLNHNVMYWYQQKSSQAPKLLFHYYDKDFNNEADTPDNFQSRRPNTSFCFLDIRSPGLGDTAMYLCATSEAPSSIMPQHFGDGTRLSIL.

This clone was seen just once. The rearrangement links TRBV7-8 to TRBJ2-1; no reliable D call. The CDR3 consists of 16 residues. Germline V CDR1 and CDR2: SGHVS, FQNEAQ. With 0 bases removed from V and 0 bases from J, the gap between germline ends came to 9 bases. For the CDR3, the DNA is TGTGCCAGCAGCTTAGCGCCTTCGAGCTCCTACAATGAGCAGTTCTTC. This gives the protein CASSLAPSSSYNEQFF.